This is a list of T cell receptor beta chains from one sample in a study of T cell responses to AZD1222 COVID-19 vaccine. This table comes from immunoSEQ multiplex PCR, and its TCRdb copy is limited to in-frame clones, with some not included. This sample has some 150,000 clones; 70% to 90% occur once, and the top ten carry roughly 5.1%. The sample was peripheral blood, taken 28 days after the second AZD1222 dose. The receptors were sampled from an adult who received the AZD1222 COVID-19 vaccine. Each CDR3 is given with its conserved first and last residue. D genes are given only for firm matches. Some rows mark clone size as missing; the rest say once, few, many or name a class of expanded clone.

V,D,J,size,DNA,CDR3
TRBV2,TRBD2,TRBJ2-1,NA,TGTGCCAGCAGTGGCGGACTAGTATCATACAATGAGCAGTTCTTC,CASSGGLVSYNEQFF
TRBV7-6,NA,TRBJ1-6,NA,TGTGCCAGCAGCTTATCTCGCTCCTATAATTCACCCCTCCACTTT,CASSLSRSYNSPLHF
TRBV3-1/TRBV3-2,TRBD2,TRBJ2-5,NA,TGTGCCAGCAGCCAATCCCTAATGGGGACTAGCTGGCCTCAGGACTTC,CASSQSLMGTSWPQDF
TRBV10-3,NA,TRBJ1-3,NA,TGTGCCATCAGTCCGGGGGGCGCTGGAAACACCATATATTTT,CAISPGGAGNTIYF
TRBV28,NA,TRBJ2-3,NA,TGTGCCAGCAGTTTACTATCTATCACAGATACGCAGTATTTT,CASSLLSITDTQYF
TRBV19,TRBD1,TRBJ2-7,NA,TGTGCCAGTAGTCCAACGGACAGGGTTGCCTACGAGCAGTACTTC,CASSPTDRVAYEQYF
TRBV27,NA,TRBJ1-1,NA,TGTGCCAGCAGTTTCGGACGGGCGGAGACTGAAGCTTTCTTT,CASSFGRAETEAFF
TRBV11-2,NA,TRBJ2-7,NA,TGTGCCAGCACCAACGGACTTATCTCCTACGAGCAGTACTTC,CASTNGLISYEQYF
TRBV30,NA,TRBJ1-2,NA,TGTGCCTTGCGGGACACCTCTAACTATGGCTACACCTTC,CALRDTSNYGYTF
TRBV7-6,NA,TRBJ2-5,NA,TGTGCCAGCAGCTTAGGTCCGCAAGAGGCCCAGTACTTC,CASSLGPQEAQYF
TRBV28,NA,TRBJ2-5,few,TGTGCCAGCAGTTTAGCAGGGTCAGAGACCCAGTACTTC,CASSLAGSETQYF
TRBV6-5,NA,TRBJ1-2,NA,TGTGCCAGCAGTCAGCCCGGGACCTATGGCTACACCTTC,CASSQPGTYGYTF
TRBV27,TRBD1,TRBJ2-7,NA,TGTGCCAGCAGTCCCGAGGGGGGGACAGGGGCCTACGAGCAGTACTTC,CASSPEGGTGAYEQYF
TRBV19,NA,TRBJ1-2,few,TGTGCCAGTAGTAATCCGGCAGCGAGGGGCTATGGCTACACCTTC,CASSNPAARGYGYTF
TRBV3-1/TRBV3-2,TRBD2,TRBJ2-1,NA,TGTGCCAGCAGCCTCGCGGGCGGGAGGGCCTACAATGAGCAGTTCTTC,CASSLAGGRAYNEQFF
TRBV19,TRBD2,TRBJ2-1,NA,TGTGCCAGTAGCGACGGGACTAGCGGGGGTCTTAGTGAGCAGTTCTTC,CASSDGTSGGLSEQFF
TRBV28,TRBD1,TRBJ2-7,NA,TGTGCCAGCAGCCAGTTGACAGGGCGCGAGCAGTACTTC,CASSQLTGREQYF
TRBV2,NA,TRBJ1-3,NA,TGTGCCAGCAGTGAAGGGGGCCCCGGCACCATATATTTT,CASSEGGPGTIYF
TRBV25-1,NA,TRBJ1-6,once,TGTGCCAGCAGGGATGCTACAGGGTATTCACCCCTCCACTTT,CASRDATGYSPLHF
TRBV5-1,NA,TRBJ2-1,NA,TGCGCCAGCAGCGTAGGGGGGGAGTACGGTGAGCAGTTCTTC,CASSVGGEYGEQFF
TRBV7-8,NA,TRBJ1-4,NA,TGTGCCAGCAGCTCCCGGGGCGCAACTAATGAAAAACTGTTTTTT,CASSSRGATNEKLFF
TRBV11-3,NA,TRBJ2-1,NA,TGTGCCAGCAGCTTCACTAGAAGCAATGAGCAGTTCTTC,CASSFTRSNEQFF
TRBV2,NA,TRBJ1-2,NA,TGTGCCAGCAGTGAAGCGCTAAACAAGGGCTACACCTTC,CASSEALNKGYTF
TRBV11-2,NA,TRBJ1-2,NA,TGTGCCAGCAGCTTCACAGAGGCGGGCGGCTACACCTTC,CASSFTEAGGYTF
TRBV6-6,NA,TRBJ2-7,NA,TGTGCCAGCAGTTACTCGGGCGGAACGAGCTCCTACGAGCAGTACTTC,CASSYSGGTSSYEQYF
TRBV3-1/TRBV3-2,NA,TRBJ2-5,NA,TGTGCCAGCAGCTCTATGAGGTACCGGGAGACCCAGTACTTC,CASSSMRYRETQYF
TRBV6-5,NA,TRBJ1-4,NA,TGTGCCAGCAGTCTACAGGGAAATAATGAAAAACTGTTTTTT,CASSLQGNNEKLFF
TRBV6-5,TRBD1,TRBJ1-3,NA,TGTGCCAGCAGCGACGGGACAGGGACTGGAAACACCATATATTTT,CASSDGTGTGNTIYF
TRBV28,NA,TRBJ2-7,NA,TGTGCCAGCAGTTCACTTCGACTCCTGTCCTACGAGCAGTACTTC,CASSSLRLLSYEQYF
TRBV5-1,NA,TRBJ2-2,NA,TGCGCCAGCAGCAGGCTACAGGAAGCCGGGGAGCTGTTTTTT,CASSRLQEAGELFF
TRBV6-5,NA,TRBJ2-7,NA,TGTGCCAGCAGCGGAACTAGCTTCTACGAGCAGTACTTC,CASSGTSFYEQYF
TRBV28,TRBD1,TRBJ1-6,NA,TGTGCCAGCAGGCCTAACAGGGGAGCTCTTATATCGAATTCACCCCTCCACTTT,CASRPNRGALISNSPLHF
TRBV10-3,NA,TRBJ2-2,NA,TGTGCCATCAGTGAGACTACAGGAGAAAACACCGGGGAGCTGTTTTTT,CAISETTGENTGELFF
TRBV5-1,TRBD2,TRBJ2-7,NA,TGCGCCAGCAGCCTGACTAGCGGGGGGTCCTACGAGCAGTACTTC,CASSLTSGGSYEQYF
TRBV12-3/TRBV12-4,NA,TRBJ2-1,NA,TGTGCCAGCAGTTCGGGCCCGGGCAATGAGCAGTTCTTC,CASSSGPGNEQFF
TRBV7-9,NA,TRBJ1-6,NA,TGTGCCAGCACCTGGGACGGAAGCAATTCACCCCTCCACTTT,CASTWDGSNSPLHF